This T cell receptor (beta chain) was documented in a study of blood T cell repertoires in COVID-19. From germline, CDR1 is MNHEY and CDR2 SMNVEV (reference sequence). There are 13 residues in the CDR3. V shed 5 bases, J shed 6 bases, and the junction held 3 bases outside the gene matches. The method was immunoSEQ multiplex PCR; TCRdb's version includes in-frame clones alone and lacks a portion of them. This table holds roughly 300,000 clones, around 92% found once. The source is a man aged 18 to 35 who had recovered from COVID-19. The rearrangement links TRBV27 to TRBJ2-1, with TRBD2 matching 8 bases. The sequencing input was peripheral blood. CDR3 nucleotides: TGTGCCAGCAGTGTTGGGACTAGCAATGAGCAGTTCTTC. It specifies CASSVGTSNEQFF.